Below are 4 T cell receptor beta chains sequenced from a single sample in a study of T-cell reconstitution after alpha-beta-depleted transplantation in children. Unique molecular identifiers were incorporated when the TCRbeta library was constructed. TCRdb independently ran MiXCR on the PCR reads; one entry per CDR3 protein. Here the sample spans approximately 350,000 distinct CDR3 sequences, approximately 12% being singletons. This sample comprised PBMCs, obtained from the stem cell graft. The receptors were gathered from a human donor who donated a stem cell graft to a child with Fanconi anemia.

This clonotype was detected a few times. V and J are TRBV15 and TRBJ1-5, with TRBD1 as a possible D gene (5 bases). This CDR3 has 16 residues. V was pared by 1 base and J by 5 bases, with 15 bases between. The V gene's germline CDR1 is LNHNV and CDR2 YYDKDF (reference sequence). The CDR3 DNA sequence: TGTGCCACCAGCAGAGGGGCGGGGAGAGGGGATCAGCCCCAGCATTTT. Translated, it gives CATSRGAGRGDQPQHF.

This clonotype was observed at least ten times. The V and J genes are TRBV12-3 or TRBV12-4 and TRBJ1-6; TRBD1 is a possible D gene (5 bases). The length of the CDR3 is 12 residues. Trimming removed 4 bases from V and 10 bases from J, with 8 bases in between. In DNA, the CDR3 is TGTGCCAGCAGTTCCGGGGCCTCACCCCTCCACTTT. This sequence encodes CASSSGASPLHF.

The chain is built from TRBV20-1 and TRBJ1-2, with 8 bases identical to TRBD1. CDR1 and CDR2 (germline): DFQATT, SNEGSKA (reference sequence). The CDR3 runs 13 residues. V was pared by 0 bases and J by 6 bases, with 3 bases of the junction left unmatched. DNA of the CDR3: TGCAGTGCTAGAGAAAGGACAGGGCATGGCTACACCTTC. This encodes CSARERTGHGYTF.

The sample holds many counts of this clonotype. This chain joins TRBV5-4 and TRBJ2-1; D assignment may be TRBD1 or TRBD2 (5 bases each). Per germline, CDR1 SGHNT and CDR2 YYREEE (reference sequence). The V end was cut by 3 bases, the J end by 7 bases, with 14 bases between. The CDR3 extends over 14 amino acids. The CDR3 region is CASSSRIEGNEQFF. The CDR3 DNA follows: TGTGCCAGCAGCTCCCGGATCGAGGGGAATGAGCAGTTCTTC.